These 13 T cell receptor beta chains were sequenced from one sample in a study of cytomegalovirus exposure and HLA in healthy donors. In the PCR, 60 Vbeta and 13 Jbeta primers were used. TCRdb's copy holds only in-frame clones and misses some; the assay was immunoSEQ multiplex PCR. The data show about 210,000 clones, over 75% seen once. Material: PBMCs. The origin of the receptors is a woman aged 45-65 years in good health and CMV-seropositive.

The genes are TRBV11-2 and TRBJ1-6; D is ambiguous. Germline V gene lookup returns CDR1 SGHAT and CDR2 FQNNGV. The germline V and J ends were trimmed by 1 base and 7 bases, with 8 bases remaining between them. This CDR3 spans 14 amino acids. CDR3 DNA sequence: TGTGCCAGCAGCTTAGCAGGCCTGAATTCACCCCTCCACTTT. Protein sequence: CASSLAGLNSPLHF.

The chain links TRBV7-3 to TRBJ2-6; 8 nucleotides match TRBD1. The junction had 8 bases not matched to a gene; V was cut back by 4 bases and J by 3 bases. CDR1 is SGHTA and CDR2 is FQGTGA in the germline V gene. This CDR3 is built from 17 residues. In DNA form, the CDR3 reads TGTGCCAGCAGCTCCGGACAGGGTTCGTTTGGGGCCAACGTCCTGACTTTC. Protein: CASSSGQGSFGANVLTF.

This clone was seen a single time. At one of its ends the junction is not consistent with the germline gene, which may arise from a read error. The V call is TRBV5-1, the J call TRBJ1-1, with D uncertain. The CDR3 extends over 11 amino acids. Germline V gene sequence: CDR1 SGHRS, CDR2 YFSETQ. CDR3 loop: CANSGNTEAFF. Written as DNA, the CDR3 is TGCGCCAACAGCGGCAACACTGAAGCTTTCTTT.

V usage is TRBV9 and J usage is TRBJ2-1; D not resolved. Germline CDR1 SGDLS, CDR2 YYNGEE. Trimming left V 4 bases short and J 4 bases short, with 6 bases between. The CDR3 covers 12 residues. CDR3 sequence: CASSPNYNEQFF. DNA of the CDR3: TGTGCCAGCAGCCCAAATTACAATGAGCAGTTCTTC. Combining the CDR3 with reference TRBV9 and TRBJ2-1 gives the whole variable domain DSGVTQTPKHLITATGQRVTLRCSPRSGDLSVYWYQQSLDQGLQFLIQYYNGEERAKGNILERFSAQQFPDLHSELNLSSLELGDSALYFCASSPNYNEQFFGPGTRLTVL.

The V gene is TRBV9, the J gene TRBJ1-6, with a tentative D call TRBD1 (5 bases). V was shortened by 4 bases and J by 0 bases, with 14 bases between the two germline ends. The CDR3 length is 17 residues. Germline V gives CDR1 SGDLS, CDR2 YYNGEE. Here the CDR3 reads CASSLDSSSSYNSPLHF. As DNA, the CDR3 is TGTGCCAGCAGCCTCGACAGTTCGAGCTCCTATAATTCACCCCTCCACTTT.

This clone was seen only a few times. The V gene is TRBV4-1, the J gene TRBJ1-5; 7 bases match TRBD1. CDR1 and CDR2 (germline): MGHRA, YSYEKL. The V gene end was trimmed by 3 bases and the J gene end by 0 bases; junction bases not matched to a gene: 11. There are 18 residues in the CDR3. The CDR3 is CASSQDPGTVYSNQPQHF. The DNA for the CDR3 is TGCGCCAGCAGCCAGGACCCCGGGACAGTTTATAGCAATCAGCCCCAGCATTTT.

The chain has TRBV15 and TRBJ2-1; maybe TRBD1 (6 bases). Germline-derived CDR1 and CDR2 are LNHNV and YYDKDF (reference sequence). V lost 0 bases and J lost 10, with 10 bases in between. The CDR3 runs to 13 residues. The CDR3 nucleotides are TGTGCCACCAGCAGAGACCAAAGGGGGGAGCAGTTCTTC. It specifies CATSRDQRGEQFF.

V and J are TRBV6-1 and TRBJ1-6; D remains ambiguous. V lost 3 bases and J lost 8, with 14 bases in between. From germline, CDR1 is MNHNS and CDR2 SASEGT. The CDR3 consists of 15 residues. CDR3 sequence: CASSDRPLRYSPLHF. The CDR3 DNA sequence: TGTGCCAGCAGTGATCGCCCGCTTCGGTATTCACCCCTCCACTTT.

The genes are TRBV7-2 and TRBJ1-4; D gene uncertain. The CDR3 covers 13 residues. V lost 3 bases and J lost 6, with 8 bases in between. Germline CDR1 and CDR2: SGHTA and FQGNSA. The CDR3 loop is CASSLEAYEKLFF. CDR3 DNA sequence: TGTGCCAGCAGCTTGGAGGCGTATGAAAAACTGTTTTTT.

CDR3 loop: CASSVVQGAPDTQYF. The CDR3 coding sequence is TGTGCCAGCAGCGTAGTTCAGGGGGCCCCAGATACGCAGTATTTT. The chain joins TRBV9 to TRBJ2-3; 8 bases are shared with TRBD1. The CDR3 consists of 15 residues. CDR1 and CDR2 (germline): SGDLS, YYNGEE. The junction had 4 bases not matched to a gene; V was cut back by 0 bases and J by 4 bases.

This chain connects TRBV28 to TRBJ2-6, with unresolved D. The CDR3 has 19 amino acids. From germline, CDR1 is MDHEN and CDR2 SYDVKM. Trimming cost V 10 bases and J 0 bases, with 25 bases left between them. CDR3 protein: CATTTAAGGPVSGANVLTF. In DNA, the CDR3 is TGTGCCACCACAACCGCGGCCGGCGGTCCAGTCTCTGGGGCCAACGTCCTGACTTTC.

This clone occurred a few times. The rearrangement joins TRBV10-3 to TRBJ1-6; D not resolved. CDR3 length: 14 amino acids. CDR1 and CDR2 from the germline V gene are ENHRY and SYGVKD. Trimming stripped 4 bases from V and 5 bases from J, with 9 bases between. The CDR3 nucleotides read TGTGCCATCAGTGGGCAGGAAAATAATTCACCCCTCCACTTT. This encodes CAISGQENNSPLHF.

This chain connects TRBV18 to TRBJ2-5; 8 bases map to TRBD1. CDR1 and CDR2 from the germline V gene are KGHSH and LQKENI. CDR3 length: 14 amino acids. The V segment lost 4 bases and the J segment 6 bases; nucleotides outside the gene matches: 7. CDR3 in amino acids: CASSLSDREKTQYF. Here the CDR3 DNA reads TGTGCCAGCTCACTTTCGGACAGGGAAAAGACCCAGTACTTC.